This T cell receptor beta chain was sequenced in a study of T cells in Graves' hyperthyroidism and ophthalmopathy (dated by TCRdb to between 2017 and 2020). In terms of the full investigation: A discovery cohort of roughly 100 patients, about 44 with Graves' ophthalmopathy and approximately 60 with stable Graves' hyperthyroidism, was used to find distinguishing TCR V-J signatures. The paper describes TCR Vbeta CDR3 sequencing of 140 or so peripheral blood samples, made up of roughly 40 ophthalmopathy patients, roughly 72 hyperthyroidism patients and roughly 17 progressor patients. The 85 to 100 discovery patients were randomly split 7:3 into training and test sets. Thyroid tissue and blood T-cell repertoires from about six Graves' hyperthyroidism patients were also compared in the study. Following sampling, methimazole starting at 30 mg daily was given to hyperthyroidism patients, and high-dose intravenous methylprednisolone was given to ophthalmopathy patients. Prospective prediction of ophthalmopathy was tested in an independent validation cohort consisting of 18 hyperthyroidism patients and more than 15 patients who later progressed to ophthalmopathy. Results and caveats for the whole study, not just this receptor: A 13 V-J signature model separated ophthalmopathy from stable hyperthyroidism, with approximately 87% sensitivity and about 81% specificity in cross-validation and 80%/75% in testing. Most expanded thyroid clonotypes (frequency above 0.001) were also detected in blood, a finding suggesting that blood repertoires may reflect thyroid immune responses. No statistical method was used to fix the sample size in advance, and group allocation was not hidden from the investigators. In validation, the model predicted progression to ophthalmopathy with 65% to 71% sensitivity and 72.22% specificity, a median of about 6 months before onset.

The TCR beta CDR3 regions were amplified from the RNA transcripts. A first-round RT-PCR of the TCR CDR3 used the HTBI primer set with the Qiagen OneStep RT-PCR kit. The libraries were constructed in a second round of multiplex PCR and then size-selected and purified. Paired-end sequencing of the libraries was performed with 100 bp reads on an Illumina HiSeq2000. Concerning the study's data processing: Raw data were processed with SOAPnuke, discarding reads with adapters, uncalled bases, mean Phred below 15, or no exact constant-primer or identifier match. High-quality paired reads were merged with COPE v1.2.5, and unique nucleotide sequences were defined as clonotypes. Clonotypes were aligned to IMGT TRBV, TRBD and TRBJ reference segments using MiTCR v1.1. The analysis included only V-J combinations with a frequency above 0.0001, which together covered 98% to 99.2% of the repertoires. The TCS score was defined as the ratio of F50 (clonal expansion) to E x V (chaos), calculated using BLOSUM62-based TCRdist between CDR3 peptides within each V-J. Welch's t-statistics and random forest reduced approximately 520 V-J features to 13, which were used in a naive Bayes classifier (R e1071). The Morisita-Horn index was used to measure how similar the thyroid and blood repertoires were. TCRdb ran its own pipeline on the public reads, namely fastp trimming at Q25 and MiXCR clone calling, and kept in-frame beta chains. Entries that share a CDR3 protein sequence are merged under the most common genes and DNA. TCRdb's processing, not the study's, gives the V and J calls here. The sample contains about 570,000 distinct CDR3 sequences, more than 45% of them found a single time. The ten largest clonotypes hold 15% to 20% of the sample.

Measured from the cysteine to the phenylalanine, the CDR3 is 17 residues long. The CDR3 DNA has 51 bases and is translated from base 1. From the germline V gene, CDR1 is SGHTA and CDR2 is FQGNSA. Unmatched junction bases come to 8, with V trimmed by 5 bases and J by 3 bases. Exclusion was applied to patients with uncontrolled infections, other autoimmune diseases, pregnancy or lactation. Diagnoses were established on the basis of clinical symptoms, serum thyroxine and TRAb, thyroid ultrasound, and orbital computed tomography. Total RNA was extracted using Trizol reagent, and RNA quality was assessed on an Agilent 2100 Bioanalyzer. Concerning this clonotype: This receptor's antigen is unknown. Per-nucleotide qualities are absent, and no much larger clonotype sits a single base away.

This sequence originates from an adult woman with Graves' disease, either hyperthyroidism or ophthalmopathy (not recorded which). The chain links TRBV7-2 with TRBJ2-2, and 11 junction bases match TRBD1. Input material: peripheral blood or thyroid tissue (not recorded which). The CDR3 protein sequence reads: CASSGRGTGGYTGELFF. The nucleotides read TGTGCCAGCAGCGGCCGAGGGACAGGGGGGTACACCGGGGAGCTGTTTTTT. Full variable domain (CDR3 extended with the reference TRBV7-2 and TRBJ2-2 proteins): GAGVSQSPSNKVTEKGKDVELRCDPISGHTALYWYRQSLGQGLEFLIYFQGNSAPDKSGLPSDRFSAERTGGSVSTLTIQRTQQEDSAVYLCASSGRGTGGYTGELFFGEGSRLTVL.